The following is a T cell receptor beta chain sequence with its context. The record originates from a study of T cell changes during pregnancy in multiple sclerosis. The CDR3 spans 15 residues. Germline V lookup: CDR1 KGHSH, CDR2 LQKENI. Unmatched junction bases numbered 4, after V lost 6 bases and J lost 1 base. The table came from immunoSEQ multiplex PCR; TCRdb's copy has only in-frame clones and leaves some out. The repertoire holds 75,000 to 95,000 clones, with 85% to 95% as singletons. Sequencing was performed on peripheral blood, taken after pregnancy. This clonotype was sampled from a female donor with multiple sclerosis, enrolled in a pregnancy study. This chain connects TRBV18 to TRBJ2-2, with TRBD1 matching over 8 bases. DNA of the CDR3: TGTGCCAGCTCCCCCGGACAGGGGAACACCGGGGAGCTGTTTTTT. This codes for CASSPGQGNTGELFF. The entire variable domain, with the rest obtained from reference TRBV18 and TRBJ2-2, is as follows: NAGVMQNPRHLVRRRGQEARLRCSPMKGHSHVYWYRQLPEEGLKFMVYLQKENIIDESGMPKERFSAEFPKEGPSILRIQQVVRGDSAAYFCASSPGQGNTGELFFGEGSRLTVL.